The sequence of this T cell receptor (beta chain) was determined in a study of blood T cell repertoires in COVID-19. Study at large: Sites across the United States, Italy and Spain contributed samples from acute and convalescent COVID-19.

Original methodology: Reference gene primer amplification yielded estimated nucleated cell counts. TCRdb's copy holds only in-frame clones and misses some; the assay was immunoSEQ multiplex PCR. That table supplies the V and J calls and clone size; D and trimming were determined from the DNA. The sample consists of some 37,000 clones, about nine tenths of them appearing once. The CDR3 contains 16 residues. Per germline, CDR1 SGHTA and CDR2 FQGTGA. The V segment lost 4 bases and the J segment 1 base; nucleotides outside the gene matches: 4. The chain uses TRBV7-3 and TRBJ2-2; 9 bases are shared with TRBD2. Input material: peripheral blood. The TCR comes from a man aged 65-85 years with acute or convalescent COVID-19. CDR3 loop: CASSSQAGGNTGELFF. In DNA form, the CDR3 reads TGTGCCAGCAGCTCCCAAGCGGGAGGGAACACCGGGGAGCTGTTTTTT.